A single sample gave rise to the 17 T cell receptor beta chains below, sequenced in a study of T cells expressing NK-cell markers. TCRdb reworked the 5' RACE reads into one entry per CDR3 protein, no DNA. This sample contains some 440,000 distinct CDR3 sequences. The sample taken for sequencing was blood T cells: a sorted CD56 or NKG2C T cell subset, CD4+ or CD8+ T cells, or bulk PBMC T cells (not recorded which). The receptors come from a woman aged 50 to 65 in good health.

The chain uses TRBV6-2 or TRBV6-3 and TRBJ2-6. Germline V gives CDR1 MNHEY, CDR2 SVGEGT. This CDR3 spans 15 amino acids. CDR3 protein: CASSYSGFGANVLTF.

The CDR3 here is CASSGTKDYEQYF. This sequence joins TRBV11-3 and TRBJ2-7; TCRdb proposes TRBD1, but this gene call is untestable without DNA. Germline CDR1 SGHNT, CDR2 YENEEA. The CDR3 extends over 13 amino acids.

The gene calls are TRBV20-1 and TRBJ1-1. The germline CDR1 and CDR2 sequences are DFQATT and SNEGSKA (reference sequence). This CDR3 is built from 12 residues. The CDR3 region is CSPKVQGIEAFF.

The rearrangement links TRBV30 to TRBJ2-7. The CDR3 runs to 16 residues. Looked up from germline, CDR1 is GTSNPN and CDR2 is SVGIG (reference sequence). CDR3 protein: CAWSVSPVSRTYEQYF.

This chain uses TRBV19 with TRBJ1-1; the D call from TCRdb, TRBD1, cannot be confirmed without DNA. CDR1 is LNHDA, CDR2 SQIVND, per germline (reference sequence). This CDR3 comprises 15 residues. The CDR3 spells CASSTMTEPNTEAFF.

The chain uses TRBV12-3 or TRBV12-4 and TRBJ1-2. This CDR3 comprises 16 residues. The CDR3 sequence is CASSLPGAQAESSYTF.

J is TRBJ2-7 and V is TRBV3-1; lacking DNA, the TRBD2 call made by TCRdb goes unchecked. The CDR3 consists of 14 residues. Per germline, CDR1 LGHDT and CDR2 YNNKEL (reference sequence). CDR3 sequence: CASSPRIGPYEQYF.

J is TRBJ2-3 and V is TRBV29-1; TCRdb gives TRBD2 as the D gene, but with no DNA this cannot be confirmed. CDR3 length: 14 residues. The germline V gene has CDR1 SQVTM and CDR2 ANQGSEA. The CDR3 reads CSVGGSGITDTQYF.

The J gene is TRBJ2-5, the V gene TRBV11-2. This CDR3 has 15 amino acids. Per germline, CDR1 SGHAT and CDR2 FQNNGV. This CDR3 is CASSLELALRETQYF. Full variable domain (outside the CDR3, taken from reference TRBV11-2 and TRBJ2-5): EAGVAQSPRYKIIEKRQSVAFWCNPISGHATLYWYQQILGQGPKLLIQFQNNGVVDDSQLPKDRFSAERLKGVDSTLKIQPAKLEDSAVYLCASSLELALRETQYFGPGTRLLVL.

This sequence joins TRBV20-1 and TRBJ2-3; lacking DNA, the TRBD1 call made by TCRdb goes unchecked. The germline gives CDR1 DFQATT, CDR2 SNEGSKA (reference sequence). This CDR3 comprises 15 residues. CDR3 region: CSAGRDRSFTDTQYF.

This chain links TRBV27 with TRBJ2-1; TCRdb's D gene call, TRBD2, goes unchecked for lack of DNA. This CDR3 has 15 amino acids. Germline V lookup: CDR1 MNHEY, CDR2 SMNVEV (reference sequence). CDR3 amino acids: CASSGRGLAGNEQFF.

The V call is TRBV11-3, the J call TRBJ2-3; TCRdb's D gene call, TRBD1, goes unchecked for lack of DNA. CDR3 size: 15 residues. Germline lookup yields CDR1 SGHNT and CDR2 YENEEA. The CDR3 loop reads CASSPTGQGADTQYF.

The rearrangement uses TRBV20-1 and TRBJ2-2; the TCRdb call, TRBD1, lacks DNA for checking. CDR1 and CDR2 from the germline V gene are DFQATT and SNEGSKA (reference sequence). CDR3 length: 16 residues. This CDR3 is CSARDGRGFRAGELFF.

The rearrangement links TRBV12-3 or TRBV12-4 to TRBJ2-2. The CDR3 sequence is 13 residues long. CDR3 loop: CASSLGFSGELFF.

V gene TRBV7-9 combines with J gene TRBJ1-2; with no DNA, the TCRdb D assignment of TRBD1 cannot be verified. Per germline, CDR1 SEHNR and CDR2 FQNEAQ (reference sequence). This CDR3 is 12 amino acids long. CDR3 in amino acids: CASATRGDGYTF.

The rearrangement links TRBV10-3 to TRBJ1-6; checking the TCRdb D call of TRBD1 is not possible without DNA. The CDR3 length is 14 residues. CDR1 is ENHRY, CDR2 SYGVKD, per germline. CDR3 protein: CAISADSMNSPLHF.

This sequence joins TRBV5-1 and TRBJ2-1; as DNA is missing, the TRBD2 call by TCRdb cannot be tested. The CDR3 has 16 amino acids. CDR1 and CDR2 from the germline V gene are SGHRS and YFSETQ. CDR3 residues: CASSLAPSGSYNEQFF.